The rows below give T cell receptor beta chains drawn from one sample of a study of Ad26.COV2.S vaccination and SARS-CoV-2 variants. The protocol was immunoSEQ multiplex PCR, while the TCRdb copy is restricted to in-frame clones and leaves out a portion. This sample has hundreds of thousands of clones, with around 90% found just once. This material consisted of peripheral blood, taken after recovery from COVID-19. The receptor set was obtained from a human donor who had recovered from COVID-19. The CDR3 runs from the conserved cysteine through the conserved F or W. The D gene is left open where the match is weak. Clone size appears in some rows only: once, few, many, or a class for an expanded clone.

length	V	D	size	J	DNA	CDR3
18	TRBV5-1	TRBD1	once	TRBJ1-3	TGCGCCAGCAGCCAAAGGACAGGGGACTACTCGGCAGGAAACACCATATATTTT	CASSQRTGDYSAGNTIYF
15	TRBV14	.	.	TRBJ1-4	TGTGCCAGCAGCTTTACCCAGGGGCGAAATGAAAAACTGTTTTTT	CASSFTQGRNEKLFF
11	TRBV29-1	.	.	TRBJ1-2	TGCAGCGTGGGACTCGGGGGTGGCTACACCTTC	CSVGLGGGYTF
11	TRBV12-3/TRBV12-4	.	.	TRBJ2-3	TGTGCCAGCAGTTCCCCTAATACGCAGTATTTT	CASSSPNTQYF
13	TRBV5-4	TRBD2	once	TRBJ2-3	TGTGCCACGACTAGCGGGGTGGAAGATACGCAGTATTTT	CATTSGVEDTQYF
14	TRBV2	.	.	TRBJ1-2	TGTGCCAGCAGTGCCCTCGTCGGGAACTATGGCTACACCTTC	CASSALVGNYGYTF
13	TRBV6-6	.	.	TRBJ1-1	TGTGCCAGCAGTTTAAAGGGGCCCACTGAAGCTTTCTTT	CASSLKGPTEAFF
12	TRBV29-1	.	.	TRBJ1-1	TGCAGCGTTCTCCCAACCGGGGCTGAAGCTTTCTTT	CSVLPTGAEAFF
15	TRBV19	TRBD1	.	TRBJ1-1	TGTGCCAGTACTCCCACACAGGGGGCTAGGACTGAAGCTTTCTTT	CASTPTQGARTEAFF
17	TRBV15	.	.	TRBJ1-5	TGTGCCACCAGCAGAGATACCCTGACAGGTGGCAATCAGCCCCAGCATTTT	CATSRDTLTGGNQPQHF
14	TRBV2	.	.	TRBJ2-5	TGTGCCAGCAGCGAACAGGGCCCAAGAGAGACCCAGTACTTC	CASSEQGPRETQYF
13	TRBV6-1	.	.	TRBJ2-7	TGTGCCAGCAGTGAGGGACTGGCCTACGAGCAGTACTTC	CASSEGLAYEQYF
14	TRBV10-1	TRBD2	.	TRBJ2-1	TGCGCCAGTAGTCCCGGGACTAGCCCCAATGAGCAGTTCTTC	CASSPGTSPNEQFF
15	TRBV7-9	.	.	TRBJ2-3	TGTGCCAGCAGCTTAGTGGACACGGCCACAGATACGCAGTATTTT	CASSLVDTATDTQYF
14	TRBV19	.	.	TRBJ1-6	TGTGCCAGTAGTATTGGGGGTCGAGATTCACCCCTCCACTTT	CASSIGGRDSPLHF
18	TRBV19	TRBD1	.	TRBJ1-1	TGTGCCAGTAGTATACAGGGGACATGGACAGGGCGGGGCACTGAAGCTTTCTTT	CASSIQGTWTGRGTEAFF
15	TRBV11-1	.	.	TRBJ2-5	TGTGCCAGCAGCCTATCGACAGGACCCCTCGCGACCCAGTACTTC	CASSLSTGPLATQYF
14	TRBV9	.	once	TRBJ2-1	TGTGCCAGCAGCGCGACACCGCAGTACAATGAGCAGTTCTTC	CASSATPQYNEQFF
15	TRBV5-8	TRBD1	.	TRBJ2-3	TGTGCCAGCAGCTTACGACAGGGGTGGGTGGATACGCAGTATTTT	CASSLRQGWVDTQYF
12	TRBV5-1	TRBD2	.	TRBJ2-5	TGCGCCAGCAGCTACGGGGGGGAGACCCAGTACTTC	CASSYGGETQYF
15	TRBV6-5	.	.	TRBJ1-3	TGTGCCAGCAGTCCTCTAACGGCTTCTGGAAACACCATATATTTT	CASSPLTASGNTIYF
15	TRBV27	TRBD2	.	TRBJ2-1	TGTGCCAGCAGTAGGGGACTAGCGGGGAACAATGAGCAGTTCTTC	CASSRGLAGNNEQFF
21	TRBV9	TRBD1	.	TRBJ1-2	TGTGCCAGCAGCGCCCAAGTACAGGGGAACTATGGCTACACGTGGAACTATGGCTACACCTTC	CASSAQVQGNYGYTWNYGYTF